One sample yielded the 25 T cell receptor beta chains listed below, sequenced in a study of control samples from healthy donors and cancer patients. Using immunoSEQ multiplex PCR, the repertoire was profiled, and TCRdb retains in-frame clones only, with some absent. This table has fewer than 200,000 clones, 85% to 95% appearing once. Sequenced sample: blood. The receptors come from a woman between 55 and 75 years old in good health.

The V call is TRBV18, the J call TRBJ1-3, with TRBD1 matching 10 bases. The CDR3 loop spans 18 amino acids. V lost 3 bases, J lost 1 base, and 9 bases stayed unmatched. CDR1 is KGHSH, CDR2 LQKENI, per germline. The CDR3 reads CASSPLPGQGSSGNTIYF. Written as DNA, the CDR3 is TGTGCCAGCTCACCGCTACCGGGACAGGGGAGTTCTGGAAACACCATATATTTT.

The V call is TRBV10-2, the J call TRBJ1-5; D remains unclear. Trimming removed 3 bases from V and 6 bases from J, with 6 bases in between. CDR1 and CDR2 from the germline V gene are WSHSY and SAAADI. The CDR3 is 12 amino acids. This chain's CDR3 is CASSDIFQPQHF. As DNA, the CDR3 is TGCGCCAGCAGTGACATTTTTCAGCCCCAGCATTTT.

The rearrangement uses TRBV2 and TRBJ1-1; D is perhaps TRBD1 (6 bases). This CDR3 contains 11 residues. CDR1 is SNHLY, CDR2 FYNNEI, per germline. CDR3: CAKQGHTEAFF. As DNA, the CDR3 is TGTGCGAAGCAGGGGCACACTGAAGCTTTCTTT.

This sequence joins TRBV6-5 and TRBJ1-6; no definite D call. The CDR3 is 16 amino acids. Germline V gives CDR1 MNHEY, CDR2 SVGAGI. V was shortened by 2 bases and J by 0 bases, with 8 bases between the two germline ends. The CDR3 region is CASSYMLSSYNSPLHF. The DNA of the CDR3 is TGTGCCAGCAGTTACATGCTGAGCTCCTATAATTCACCCCTCCACTTT.

This clone was counted a single time. The gene calls are TRBV6-5 and TRBJ1-4, with TRBD1 identical over 11 bases. The germline gives CDR1 MNHEY, CDR2 SVGAGI. With V trimmed by 2 bases and J by 5 bases, 1 base remained unmatched. This CDR3 has 15 amino acids. This chain's CDR3 is CASSYGDRGNEKLFF. For the CDR3, the DNA is TGTGCCAGCAGTTACGGGGACAGGGGGAATGAAAAACTGTTTTTT.

CDR3 in DNA: TGTGCCACCAGTCCGCGACAGGGAACCATCTATGGCTACACCTTC. It encodes CATSPRQGTIYGYTF. The chain recombines TRBV15 with TRBJ1-2; TRBD1 aligns across 7 bases. The V gene end was trimmed by 6 bases and the J gene end by 4 bases; junction bases not matched to a gene: 11. From germline, CDR1 is LNHNV and CDR2 YYDKDF (reference sequence). This CDR3 has 15 amino acids.

This clone was counted a single time. This chain uses TRBV6-6 with TRBJ1-6; 7 bases match TRBD1. Germline CDR1 MNHNY, CDR2 SVGAGI (reference sequence). This CDR3 spans 16 amino acids. The V gene end was trimmed by 5 bases and the J gene end by 0 bases; junction bases not matched to a gene: 4. For the CDR3, the DNA is TGTGCCAGCAGTCCGGACAGGAGCTCCTATAATTCACCCCTCCACTTT. Its translation is CASSPDRSSYNSPLHF.

This chain connects TRBV10-2 to TRBJ1-5; maybe TRBD1 (5 bases). This CDR3 region has 17 residues. CDR1 and CDR2 (germline): WSHSY, SAAADI. V lost 0 bases to trimming and J lost 4 bases, with 16 bases between them. Here the CDR3 DNA reads TGCGCCAGCAGTGAGTCGACGAGTGAGGGACGGAATCAGCCCCAGCATTTT. As protein: CASSESTSEGRNQPQHF.

The chain uses TRBV3-1 (or the pseudogene TRBV3-2) and TRBJ2-6; D might be TRBD1 or TRBD2, each matching 6 bases. V was shortened by 3 bases and J by 3 bases, with 15 bases between the two germline ends. This CDR3 comprises 17 residues. CDR1 is LGHDT and CDR2 is YNNKEL in the germline V gene (reference sequence). This CDR3 reads CASSHRSGARGANVLTF. The CDR3 DNA sequence: TGTGCCAGCAGCCACCGTTCGGGGGCGCGTGGGGCCAACGTCCTGACTTTC.

DNA of the CDR3: TGTGCCAGCAGTGACCCGGGAGGGGGCAATGAGCAGTTCTTC. Translated: CASSDPGGGNEQFF. V gene TRBV6-1 combines with J gene TRBJ2-1; TRBD2 matches 8 bases. V trimming: 3 bases; J trimming: 6 bases; junction bases outside the gene matches: 4. The CDR3 has 14 amino acids. Per the germline V gene, CDR1 is MNHNS and CDR2 is SASEGT.

The J gene is TRBJ2-7, the V gene TRBV7-2; D is perhaps TRBD1 (5 bases). CDR1 is SGHTA and CDR2 is FQGNSA in the germline V gene. V dropped 5 bases and J dropped 7 bases, with 24 bases sitting between them. This CDR3 region has 16 residues. CDR3 residues: CASSLSNPSRVWEQYF. CDR3 nucleotides: TGTGCCAGCAGCCTCTCCAACCCCAGCAGGGTTTGGGAGCAGTACTTC.

V and J are TRBV19 and TRBJ2-3; 8 bases match TRBD2. CDR1 and CDR2 (germline): LNHDA, SQIVND (reference sequence). Unmatched junction bases numbered 7, after V lost 6 bases and J lost 2 bases. There are 15 residues in the CDR3. The CDR3, as DNA: TGTGCCAGTAGGAACCGGGGGGGCCCCACAGATACGCAGTATTTT. Its translation: CASRNRGGPTDTQYF.

This sequence joins TRBV11-2 and TRBJ1-4; no definite D call. V dropped 5 bases and J dropped 4 bases, with 20 bases sitting between them. Per the germline V gene, CDR1 is SGHAT and CDR2 is FQNNGV. The CDR3 consists of 17 residues. The CDR3, as DNA: TGTGCCAGCAGCCCGCCCGCCGTGGGGTTTGGTAATGAAAAACTGTTTTTT. Amino acid sequence: CASSPPAVGFGNEKLFF.

The chain links TRBV6-5 to TRBJ1-4; D is unresolved. The CDR3 has 15 residues. Trimming left V 5 bases short and J 3 bases short, with 13 bases between. CDR1 is MNHEY and CDR2 is SVGAGI in the germline V gene. The CDR3 protein is CASSPFPAANEKLFF. CDR3 bases: TGTGCCAGCAGTCCCTTTCCTGCGGCTAATGAAAAACTGTTTTTT.

This chain connects TRBV5-1 to TRBJ1-2, with D tentatively TRBD1 (5 bases). V lost 3 bases to trimming and J lost 4 bases, with 16 bases between them. The CDR3 extends over 15 amino acids. Germline CDR1 reads SGHRS; CDR2 reads YFSETQ. The CDR3 nucleotides are TGCGCCAGCAGCTCCACAGGAGCCCTACTCTATGGCTACACCTTC. This gives the protein CASSSTGALLYGYTF.

In this sample, this clone turned up a few times. In DNA form, the CDR3 reads TGTGCCAGCAGCGTATCCGCAGGCCAGTTATCCCCCCTCCACTTT. This sequence encodes CASSVSAGQLSPLHF. The chain uses TRBV9 and TRBJ1-6, with D unresolved. Germline loops: CDR1 SGDLS, CDR2 YYNGEE. Deletions cut 1 base from V and 13 bases from J, with 18 bases between. The CDR3 is 15 residues long.

The V and J genes are TRBV7-2 and TRBJ1-1; D is undetermined. V lost 4 bases, J lost 1 base, and 13 bases lay in between. There are 15 residues in the CDR3. Per germline, CDR1 SGHTA and CDR2 FQGNSA. The CDR3 protein is CASSSQPVPNTEAFF. In DNA, the CDR3 is TGTGCCAGCAGCTCCCAACCTGTCCCGAACACTGAAGCTTTCTTT.

Points on this clone: Other DNA sequences in this specimen translate into the identical CDR3. The rearrangement joins TRBV19 to TRBJ1-1, with D possibly being TRBD1 (6 bases). The CDR3 length is 14 residues. Looked up from germline, CDR1 is LNHDA and CDR2 is SQIVND (reference sequence). The ends were cut back, 1 base at V and 5 bases at J, with 11 bases in the middle. The CDR3 sequence is CASSIVGGGTEAFF. CDR3 nucleotides: TGTGCCAGTAGTATAGTAGGGGGGGGTACTGAAGCTTTCTTT.

This clone was seen a single time. V is TRBV7-9 and J is TRBJ1-1; 7 positions agree with TRBD1. In germline, CDR1 is SEHNR, CDR2 FQNEAQ (reference sequence). The length of the CDR3 is 15 residues. The junction had 7 bases not matched to a gene; V was cut back by 5 bases and J by 1 base. The CDR3 sequence is CASSSAGTANTEAFF. CDR3 DNA: TGTGCCAGCAGCAGCGCCGGGACAGCGAACACTGAAGCTTTCTTT.

For the CDR3, the DNA is TGCAGCGTAAATGGAGTCCATTTGTACCAAGAGACCCAGTACTTC. Protein product: CSVNGVHLYQETQYF. The chain joins TRBV29-1 to TRBJ2-5; D not resolved. Trimming removed 6 bases at V and 0 bases at J, with 17 bases between. The CDR3 sequence is 15 residues long. Germline assignment: CDR1 SQVTM and CDR2 ANQGSEA.

The chain couples TRBV13 to TRBJ1-1, with 7 nucleotides matching TRBD1. With 5 bases clipped from V and 0 bases from J, the junction kept 6 bases outside the gene matches. CDR3 length: 15 amino acids. CDR1 and CDR2 (germline): PRHDT, FYEKMQ (reference sequence). CDR3 region: CASSPSGTVNTEAFF. As DNA, the CDR3 is TGTGCCAGCAGCCCGTCGGGGACAGTGAACACTGAAGCTTTCTTT.

The chain is built from TRBV24-1 and TRBJ2-1; 10 nucleotides match TRBD2. The length of the CDR3 is 18 residues. Germline V gene lookup returns CDR1 KGHDR and CDR2 SFDVKD. The junction had 12 bases not matched to a gene; V was cut back by 5 bases and J by 3 bases. The CDR3 loop reads CATSVNPLSGGHYNEQFF. The CDR3 DNA reads TGTGCCACCAGTGTTAACCCTCTTAGCGGGGGGCACTACAATGAGCAGTTCTTC.

Only one count was recorded for this clone. V and J are TRBV6-1 and TRBJ1-6; D unclear. The V and J ends lost 2 bases and 10 bases respectively, with 9 bases between them. The CDR3 covers 13 residues. The germline V gene encodes CDR1 MNHNS and CDR2 SASEGT. The CDR3 region is CASSELNLSPLHF. The DNA for the CDR3 is TGTGCCAGCAGTGAATTAAATTTATCACCCCTCCACTTT.

The J gene is TRBJ1-6, the V gene TRBV5-4; no firm D call. From germline, CDR1 is SGHNT and CDR2 YYREEE (reference sequence). Trimming stripped 3 bases from V and 14 bases from J, with 15 bases between. This CDR3 contains 13 residues. CDR3 nucleotides: TGTGCCAGCAGCTCCGGAGACGGTAGGGCCCTCCACTTT. It yields the protein CASSSGDGRALHF.

In regard to this clone: The same CDR3 arises from other DNA sequences in this sample as well. V is TRBV30 and J is TRBJ1-1, with a weak D call TRBD1 (5 bases). CDR1 and CDR2 (germline): GTSNPN, SVGIG (reference sequence). This CDR3 contains 13 residues. V was pared by 0 bases and J by 0 bases, with 5 bases between. This chain's CDR3 is CAWSVGVNTEAFF. CDR3 DNA sequence: TGTGCCTGGAGTGTAGGGGTGAACACTGAAGCTTTCTTT.